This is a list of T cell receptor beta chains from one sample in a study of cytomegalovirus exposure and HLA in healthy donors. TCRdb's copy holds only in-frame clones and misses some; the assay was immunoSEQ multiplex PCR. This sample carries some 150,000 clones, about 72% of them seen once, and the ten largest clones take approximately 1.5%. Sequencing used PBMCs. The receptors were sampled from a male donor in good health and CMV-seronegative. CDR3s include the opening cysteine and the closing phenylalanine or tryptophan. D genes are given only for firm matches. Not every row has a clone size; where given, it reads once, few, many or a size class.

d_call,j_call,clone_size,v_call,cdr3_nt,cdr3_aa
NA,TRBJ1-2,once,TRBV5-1,TGCGCCAGCAGCCAACAGGGTCCGGATGGCTACACCTTC,CASSQQGPDGYTF
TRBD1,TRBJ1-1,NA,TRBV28,TGTGCCAGCAGTACAGGACAGGGCACTGAAGCTTTCTTT,CASSTGQGTEAFF
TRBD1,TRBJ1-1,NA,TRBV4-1,TGCGCCAGCAGCCAAGGGCAGGGGGTGAACACTGAAGCTTTCTTT,CASSQGQGVNTEAFF
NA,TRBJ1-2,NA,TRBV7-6,TGTGCCAGCAGCTTAGATGGAGGCGAGGGCTATGGCTACACCTTC,CASSLDGGEGYGYTF
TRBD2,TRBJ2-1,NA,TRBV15,TGTGCCACCAGCAGAGTACTAGCGGAGACCAATGAGCAGTTCTTC,CATSRVLAETNEQFF
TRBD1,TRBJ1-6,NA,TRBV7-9,TGTGCCAGCAGCTTACTAGGGGACAGGGGTTCACCCCTCCACTTT,CASSLLGDRGSPLHF
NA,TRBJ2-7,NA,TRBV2,TGTGCCTCAGGGGTCACCTACGAGCAGTACTTC,CASGVTYEQYF
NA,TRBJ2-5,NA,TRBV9,TGTGCCAGCAGCGCGGGCCTAACGGCAGGGTCCGAAGAGACCCAGTACTTC,CASSAGLTAGSEETQYF
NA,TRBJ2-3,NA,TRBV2,TGTGCCAGCAGTGCATACGGGACAAGCACAGATACGCAGTATTTT,CASSAYGTSTDTQYF
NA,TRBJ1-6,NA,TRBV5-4,TGTGCCAGCAGCCCCGGCGGGTCTGTGGATTCACCCCTCCACTTT,CASSPGGSVDSPLHF
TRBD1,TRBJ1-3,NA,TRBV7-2,TGTGCCAGCAGCTCAGGGGGCTTTTTTGGAGGAAACACCATATATTTT,CASSSGGFFGGNTIYF
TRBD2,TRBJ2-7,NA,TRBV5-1,TGCGCCAGCAGCATAGGGACTAGCGGGAGCTCAGTCGGCGAGCAGTACTTC,CASSIGTSGSSVGEQYF
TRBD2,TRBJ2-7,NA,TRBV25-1,TGTGCCAGCCCCGGGAGGCCCTACGAGCAGTACTTC,CASPGRPYEQYF
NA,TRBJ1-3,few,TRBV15,TGTGCCACCAGCAGAGATCCTGGGGCCGGAAACACCATATATTTT,CATSRDPGAGNTIYF
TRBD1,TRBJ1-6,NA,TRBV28,TGTGCCAGCAGACTCGCGGGACAGGGTTTGTCACCCCTCCACTTT,CASRLAGQGLSPLHF
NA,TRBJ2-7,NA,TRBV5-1,TGCGCCAGCAGCCCCCAGCAGGGTCGGGAGCAGTACTTC,CASSPQQGREQYF
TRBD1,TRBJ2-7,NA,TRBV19,TGTGCCAGTAGTTTCGGGACAGGGAGGCACTACGAGCAGTACTTC,CASSFGTGRHYEQYF
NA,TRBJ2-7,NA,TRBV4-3,TGCGCCAGCAGCCAAGACTTGGCAGGGGCCTACGAGCAGTACTTC,CASSQDLAGAYEQYF
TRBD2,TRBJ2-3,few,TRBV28,TGTGCCAGCAGTCCCGGGACTAGCGGTACAGATACGCAGTATTTT,CASSPGTSGTDTQYF
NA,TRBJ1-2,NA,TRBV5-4,TGTGCCAGCACTCCGGACAGTCCTAACTATGGCTACACCTTC,CASTPDSPNYGYTF
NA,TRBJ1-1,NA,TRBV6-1,TGTGCCAGCAGTGGGCTGAAGGGGAAAGGTGAAGCTTTCTTT,CASSGLKGKGEAFF
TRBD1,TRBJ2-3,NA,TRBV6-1,TGTGCCAGCAGTGACGGGACAGGACACACAGATACGCAGTATTTT,CASSDGTGHTDTQYF
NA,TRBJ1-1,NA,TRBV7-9,TGTGCCAGCAGCTGGGGCGGGGACACTGAAGCTTTCTTT,CASSWGGDTEAFF
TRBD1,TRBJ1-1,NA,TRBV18,TGTGCCAGCTCACTGGACAGGGGGAACACTGAAGCTTTCTTT,CASSLDRGNTEAFF
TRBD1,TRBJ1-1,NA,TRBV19,TGTGCCAGTAGCCCGAACCGGGACAGCGCCGCTGAAGCTTTCTTT,CASSPNRDSAAEAFF
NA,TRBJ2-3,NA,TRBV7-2,TGTGCCAGCAGCTTAGGACAAAAGGATACGCAGTATTTT,CASSLGQKDTQYF
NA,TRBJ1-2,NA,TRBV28,TGTGCCAGCAGTTTGCCGGGACACGTCTATGGCTACACCTTC,CASSLPGHVYGYTF
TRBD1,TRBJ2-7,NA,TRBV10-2,TGCGCCAGCAGTGACAAGCACAGGGGCCAAACCTACGAGCAGTACTTC,CASSDKHRGQTYEQYF
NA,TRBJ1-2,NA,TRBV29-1,TGCAGCGTTCCCCAGGGCCCCTATGGCTACACCTTC,CSVPQGPYGYTF
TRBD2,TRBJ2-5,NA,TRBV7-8,TGTGCCAGCAGCTTGAGACTAGCGGGAGGCCCACCCCAAGAGACCCAGTACTTC,CASSLRLAGGPPQETQYF
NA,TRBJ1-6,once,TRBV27,TGTGCCAGCAGTTTACCCGGGACGGAGGGTCGCAATTCACCCCTCCACTTT,CASSLPGTEGRNSPLHF
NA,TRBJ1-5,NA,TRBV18,TGTGCCAGCTCACCAAATCCGGGCAATCAGCCCCAGCATTTT,CASSPNPGNQPQHF
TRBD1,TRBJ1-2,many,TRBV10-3,TGTGCCATCAGTGGAAAACAGGGGGGGAATGGCTACACCTTC,CAISGKQGGNGYTF
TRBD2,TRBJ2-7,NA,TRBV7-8,TGTGCCAGCAGCCCGCGGACTAGCGGGGGCCCGCTCTCCTACGAGCAGTACTTC,CASSPRTSGGPLSYEQYF
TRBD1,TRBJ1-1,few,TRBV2,TGTGCCAGCAGTCGGGAAACAGGGGCTCTGAACACTGAAGCTTTCTTT,CASSRETGALNTEAFF
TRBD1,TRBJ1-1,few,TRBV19,TGTGCCACTGAGTCGGGACAGGGGGTATCTGAAGCTTTCTTT,CATESGQGVSEAFF
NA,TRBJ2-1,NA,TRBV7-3,TGTGCCAGCAGCTTAACGTTAAATAATGAGCAGTTCTTC,CASSLTLNNEQFF
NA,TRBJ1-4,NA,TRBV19,TGTGCCAGTAGATCGGGTACAACCAGGGGTGCTGAAAAACTGTTTTTT,CASRSGTTRGAEKLFF
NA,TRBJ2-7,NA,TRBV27,TGTGCCAGCAGCGTAAATGCGGCACCCTCCTACGAGCAGTACTTC,CASSVNAAPSYEQYF
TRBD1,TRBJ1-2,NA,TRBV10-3,TGTGCCATCAGTGACAGACAGGGGACAAACTATGGCTACACCTTC,CAISDRQGTNYGYTF
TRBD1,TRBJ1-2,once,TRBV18,TGTGCCAGCTCACCGGGGACAGGGCAAGGCTACACCTTC,CASSPGTGQGYTF
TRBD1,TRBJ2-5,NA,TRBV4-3,TGCGCCAGCAGCCCGGGACAGGGGTGGGGCCAAGAGACCCAGTACTTC,CASSPGQGWGQETQYF